This paragraph covers one T cell receptor beta chain sequence. Its target is not known. These data originate in a study of shared clonotypes between healthy human individuals. An assay was performed, and its level was deep. The assay was immunoSEQ multiplex PCR, and TCRdb's table has in-frame clones only and misses some. This table holds approximately 1,000,000 clones, about 80% found once. General observations from the study: Naive CD4 clonotypes overlapped across a few donors at about 5.3%. Compared with memory subsets, naive subsets generally had larger estimated richness.

The receptor was isolated from a young man in good health. Some clones in this sample may be carry-over from other donors' samples. The specimen sequenced was memory CD4+ T cells from PBMCs. The subset here: CD45RA-negative fraction.

The CDR3 DNA is TGTGCCACCCAGGGAGGGCGGGCCCGCTTGTGGCAGTTCTTC. As protein: CATQGGRARLWQFF. V gene TRBV15 combines with J gene TRBJ2-1; TRBD2 agrees at 7 bases. CDR1 is LNHNV, CDR2 YYDKDF, per germline (reference sequence). V lost 8 bases, J lost 12 bases, and 16 bases stayed unmatched. The CDR3 has 14 amino acids.